This entry lists 10 T cell receptor beta chains sequenced from one sample in a study of identical twins. TCRdb reprocessed the 5' RACE reads via MiXCR and lists one record per CDR3 protein. The table records 500,000 or so distinct CDR3 sequences, 20% to 25% of them present only once. This sample was also put to use in a study of T cells expressing NK-cell markers.

The sequencing input was CD4+ T cells sorted from blood. These receptors were collected from a woman aged 18-30 years in good health.

The J gene is TRBJ2-7, the V gene TRBV5-1; D possibly corresponds to TRBD1 (5 bases). The germline V gene has CDR1 SGHRS and CDR2 YFSETQ. This CDR3 is built from 14 residues. V was pared by 4 bases and J by 0 bases, with 11 bases between. The DNA of the CDR3 is TGCGCCAGCAGCCCGGAAGGGGCCTCCTACGAGCAGTACTTC. This sequence encodes CASSPEGASYEQYF.

The rearrangement joins TRBV29-1 to TRBJ1-1; 8 bases are a match to TRBD1. The CDR3 consists of 12 residues. The germline V gene has CDR1 SQVTM and CDR2 ANQGSEA. Trimming at V came to 6 bases and at J to 2 bases, leaving 2 bases not matched to a gene. The CDR3 bases are TGCAGCGTGGACAGGGATAACACTGAAGCTTTCTTT. Encoded protein: CSVDRDNTEAFF.

This clonotype was seen more than once but under ten times. V usage is TRBV10-3 and J usage is TRBJ1-1; D is ambiguous. CDR1 ENHRY and CDR2 SYGVKD come from the germline V gene. Trimming took 6 bases from V and 5 from J, leaving 10 bases between them. The CDR3 spans 12 residues. CDR3 loop: CAISVSSTEAFF. The CDR3 bases are TGTGCCATCAGCGTATCGAGTACTGAAGCTTTCTTT.

This clonotype was seen only a few times. The chain carries TRBV9 and TRBJ2-3, with D perhaps matching TRBD1 (5 bases). The V gene lost 2 bases and the J gene lost 5 bases, with 12 bases spanning the gap. Germline V lookup: CDR1 SGDLS, CDR2 YYNGEE. The CDR3 has 14 residues. The CDR3 reads CASSVQGTGDTQYF. The CDR3 coding sequence is TGTGCCAGCAGCGTGCAGGGCACAGGAGATACGCAGTATTTT.

This clonotype was seen a handful of times. CDR3 sequence (DNA): TGTGCCAGCAGCCCCCCGTCCGCCAAAAACATTCAGTACTTC. It translates to CASSPPSAKNIQYF. V usage is TRBV7-2 and J usage is TRBJ2-4; D unresolved. The CDR3 spans 14 residues. V dropped 5 bases and J dropped 1 base, with 9 bases sitting between them. Germline-derived CDR1 and CDR2 are SGHTA and FQGNSA.

The chain has TRBV24-1 and TRBJ2-7; TRBD2 is a possible D gene (6 bases). Germline V gene lookup returns CDR1 KGHDR and CDR2 SFDVKD. The CDR3 totals 17 residues. V lost 3 bases and J lost 6, with 23 bases in between. This chain's CDR3 is CATSDTTHSSAHFEQYF. For the CDR3, the DNA is TGTGCCACCAGTGATACCACTCACTCTAGCGCCCACTTCGAGCAGTACTTC.

This clonotype was observed a few times. The CDR3 here is CASSYSAGASYEQYF. The DNA of the CDR3 is TGTGCCAGCAGTTACTCGGCGGGGGCTTCCTACGAGCAGTACTTC. J is TRBJ2-7 and V is TRBV6-5; D is perhaps TRBD2 (7 bases). Trimming removed 0 bases at V and 1 base at J, with 10 bases between. This CDR3 contains 15 residues. Germline loops: CDR1 MNHEY, CDR2 SVGAGI.

This clonotype was seen only a few times. This chain uses TRBV6-2 or TRBV6-3 with TRBJ2-5; TRBD1 or TRBD2 may be the D gene (5 bases each). Trimming left V 6 bases short and J 0 bases short, with 20 bases between. Germline values: CDR1 MNHEY, CDR2 SVGEGT. The CDR3 is 17 residues long. This chain's CDR3 is CASSPNRAGTDQETQYF. The DNA for the CDR3 is TGTGCCAGCAGCCCCAACCGGGCAGGGACGGACCAAGAGACCCAGTACTTC.

This rearrangement joins TRBV27 to TRBJ1-1; D is uncertain. Germline CDR1 MNHEY, CDR2 SMNVEV (reference sequence). Between the trimmed V and J ends, which lost 4 bases and 0 bases, there was a span of 15 bases. The CDR3 runs to 16 residues. The CDR3 region is CASSSTVLGMNTEAFF. The CDR3 DNA follows: TGTGCCAGCAGTTCCACCGTTTTGGGGATGAACACTGAAGCTTTCTTT.

The chain joins TRBV7-2 to TRBJ2-7, with a possible D match to TRBD1 (8 bases). The V end was cut by 0 bases, the J end by 2 bases, with 17 bases between. Germline CDR1 is SGHTA and CDR2 is FQGNSA. The CDR3 consists of 17 residues. The CDR3, as DNA: TGTGCCAGCAGCTTAGCACCTAACAGGGGGGGTCCCTACGAGCAGTACTTC. Translation gives CASSLAPNRGGPYEQYF.